This TCR beta chain was recovered during a study (dated by TCRdb to the mid-2010s). The CDR3 spans 14 residues, from the cysteine through the phenylalanine. Of all the DNA, just the CDR3 is kept, 42 bases in frame from base 1. Taken from the germline V gene (reference sequence), the CDR1 and CDR2 loops are DFQATT and SNEGSKA. Germline trimming amounts to 3 bases on V and 4 bases on J, with 7 as the count of junction bases outside the gene matches. This clonotype was detected ten times or more. The antigen it binds to is not known. Base-call qualities are not available, and no considerably larger clone is one nucleotide away. The library was made by RT-PCR. The run used an Illumina MiSeq. The public reads were reprocessed in TCRdb via fastp at Q25 and MiXCR, keeping in-frame beta chains. Each CDR3 protein gets just one entry, which takes the most common genes and DNA from the rows behind it. For this sample there are around 700,000 distinct CDR3 sequences; 12% to 15% appear just once. Roughly 3.9% of the sample rests with the top ten.

The sample consisted of memory CD4+ T cells from blood. The sequence came from a female donor in good health, serving as a healthy control. In this chain, TRBV20-1 is recombined with TRBJ2-7; 9 central bases correspond to TRBD2. The CDR3 here reads CSASQTSGFYEQYF. The nucleotides read TGCAGTGCTAGCCAGACTAGCGGATTTTACGAGCAGTACTTC.